Listed below are T cell receptor beta chains from one sample, sequenced in a study of lymphopenia after photon versus proton radiotherapy. The protocol was immunoSEQ multiplex PCR, while the TCRdb copy is restricted to in-frame clones and leaves out a portion. The table records roughly 67,000 clones, roughly 90% of them present only once. The specimen comprised peripheral blood, sampled from a patient treated with photon-based radiotherapy. The receptors were sampled from a woman between 65 and 79 years old with pancreatic cancer. The conserved cysteine and the conserved F or W are not part of the CDR3 here. A D gene is named only where the DNA matches it firmly.

>TRBV11-3|14|.
ASSLDSRYSPGEQY
>TRBV5-1|15|TRBD2
ASSLGLAGDKAYEQY
>TRBV5-4|16|.
ASSWTTGNLAGSYEQY
>TRBV7-8|10|.
ASSSIVDTQY
>TRBV6-1|11|.
ASSPWGPGEAF
>TRBV19|11|TRBD1
ASRKTGDYGYT
>TRBV7-9|13|TRBD1
ASSQDRFGLREQF
>TRBV5-4|15|.
ASSLAVGGGIGNEQF
>TRBV14|12|.
ASSQPGRGNTIY
>TRBV7-2|13|.
ASSLASATSHEQF